This T cell receptor beta chain is drawn from a study of cytomegalovirus exposure and HLA in healthy donors. Per germline, CDR1 GTSNPN and CDR2 SVGIG (reference sequence). The CDR3 extends over 12 amino acids. Trimming shortened V by 7 bases and J by 1 base, and 7 bases separated the two germline ends. Concerning this clone itself: Antigen unknown.

Findings and caveats of the study: Later on, an analysis tied approximately 17,000 TCR beta sequences to HLA alleles at 0.05 false discovery rate. Through in vitro validation, three CMV-associated chains were shown to be specific for CMV antigens. Solely CMV serostatus was available to characterize immune exposure.

13 Jbeta primers and 60 Vbeta primers were used for the PCR. Method: immunoSEQ multiplex PCR; TCRdb's copy keeps in-frame clones and lacks some. The sample has around 140,000 clones, under 90% seen once. V usage is TRBV30 and J usage is TRBJ2-2; possibly TRBD2 for D (6 bases). This sequence originates from a male donor in good health and CMV-seronegative. The sample was PBMCs. The CDR3 here is CASGLNTGELFF. CDR3 in DNA: TGTGCCTCGGGACTGAACACCGGGGAGCTGTTTTTT.